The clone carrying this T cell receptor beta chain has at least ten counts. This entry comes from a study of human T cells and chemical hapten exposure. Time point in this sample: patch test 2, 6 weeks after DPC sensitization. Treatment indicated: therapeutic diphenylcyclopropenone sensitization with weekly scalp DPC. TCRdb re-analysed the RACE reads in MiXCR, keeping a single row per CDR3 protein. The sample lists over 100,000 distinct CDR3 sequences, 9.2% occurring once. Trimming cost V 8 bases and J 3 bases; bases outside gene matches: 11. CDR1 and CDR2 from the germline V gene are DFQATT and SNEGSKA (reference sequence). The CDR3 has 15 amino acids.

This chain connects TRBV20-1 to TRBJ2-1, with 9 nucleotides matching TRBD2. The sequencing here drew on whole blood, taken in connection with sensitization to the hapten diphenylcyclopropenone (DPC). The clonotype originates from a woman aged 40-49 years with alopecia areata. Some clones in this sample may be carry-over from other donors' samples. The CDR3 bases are TGCAGTATAAACAGTGGGACTAGCAACTACAATGAGCAGTTCTTC. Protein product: CSINSGTSNYNEQFF.